Shown below are 29 T cell receptor beta chains from a single sample sequenced in a study of T cells after somatic rescue of genetic block. The protocol was immunoSEQ multiplex PCR, while the TCRdb copy is restricted to in-frame clones and leaves out a portion. There are 110,000 or so clones in the sample; just over 90% occur only once, and around 1.5% lies in the top ten. Sequencing was done on a sample of peripheral blood mononuclear cells (PBMCs). The origin of the receptors is a woman in her late teens or twenties.

This chain joins TRBV30 and TRBJ1-4; the match to TRBD1 covers 7 bases. Germline-derived CDR1 and CDR2 are GTSNPN and SVGIG (reference sequence). CDR3 length: 13 amino acids. V shed 7 bases, J shed 8 bases, and the junction held 10 bases outside the gene matches. Here the CDR3 DNA reads TGTGCCTCGTCCGGGCAGGGGGTAGAAAAACTGTTTTTT. Residues: CASSGQGVEKLFF.

V and J are TRBV6-5 and TRBJ2-5; D uncertain. This CDR3 has 14 amino acids. In germline, CDR1 is MNHEY, CDR2 SVGAGI. Trimming removed 0 bases at V and 5 bases at J, with 10 bases between. CDR3 sequence reads: CASSYSNLGETQYF. The CDR3 DNA sequence: TGTGCCAGCAGTTACTCGAATCTAGGGGAGACCCAGTACTTC.

The CDR3 sequence: CAWSASGTDTQYF. CDR3 bases: TGTGCCTGGAGCGCCTCTGGCACAGATACGCAGTATTTT. The chain is built from TRBV30 and TRBJ2-3; D is ambiguous. The V end was cut by 3 bases, the J end by 1 base, with 8 bases between. This CDR3 has 13 residues. Germline CDR1 and CDR2: GTSNPN and SVGIG (reference sequence).

The V and J genes are TRBV30 and TRBJ2-4; D gene uncertain. This CDR3 comprises 13 residues. V shed 0 bases and J shed 4 bases, with 7 bases lying between them. Germline assignment: CDR1 GTSNPN and CDR2 SVGIG (reference sequence). The CDR3 loop reads CAWSVGQKNIQYF. The DNA for the CDR3 is TGTGCCTGGAGTGTGGGTCAGAAAAACATTCAGTACTTC. The full variable domain, with the rest looked up from reference TRBV30 and TRBJ2-4, is SQTIHQWPATLVQPVGSPLSLECTVEGTSNPNLYWYRQAAGRGLQLLFYSVGIGQISSEVPQNLSASRPQDRQFILSSKKLLLSDSGFYLCAWSVGQKNIQYFGAGTRLSVL.

CDR3 nucleotides: TGCGCCAGCAGCCAACGTTTAGCCCTAAACGGGGGAAAACTGTTTTTT. Its translation is CASSQRLALNGGKLFF. The chain has TRBV4-3 and TRBJ1-4; a possible D gene is TRBD1 (5 bases). Trimming shortened V by 2 bases and J by 10 bases, and 20 bases separated the two germline ends. The CDR3 extends over 16 amino acids. Germline V gene sequence: CDR1 LGHNA, CDR2 YSLEER.

The V gene is TRBV29-1, the J gene TRBJ2-7, with 11 bases lining up with TRBD2. After removal of 7 bases from V and 0 bases from J, the junction contained 14 bases not matched to a gene. In germline, CDR1 is SQVTM, CDR2 ANQGSEA. The CDR3 extends over 17 amino acids. The CDR3 spells CSAPRNLAGGSSYEQYF. The CDR3 DNA reads TGCAGCGCCCCGAGAAACCTAGCGGGGGGAAGCTCCTACGAGCAGTACTTC.

This sequence joins TRBV6-1 and TRBJ2-7; possibly TRBD1 or TRBD2 for D (5 bases each). Germline lookup yields CDR1 MNHNS and CDR2 SASEGT. V dropped 7 bases and J dropped 2 bases, with 15 bases sitting between them. This CDR3 region has 14 residues. The CDR3 is CASNSPGTTYEQYF. The DNA of the CDR3 is TGTGCCAGCAATTCCCCGGGGACGACCTACGAGCAGTACTTC.

V usage is TRBV13 and J usage is TRBJ2-3, with 9 nucleotides matching TRBD2. V trimming: 5 bases; J trimming: 2 bases; junction bases outside the gene matches: 8. The CDR3 has 16 residues. CDR1 and CDR2 (germline): PRHDT, FYEKMQ (reference sequence). The CDR3 loop is CASSVSGGSLTDTQYF. The CDR3 DNA is TGTGCCAGCAGCGTTAGCGGGGGTTCCCTCACAGATACGCAGTATTTT.

V usage is TRBV7-9 and J usage is TRBJ1-1; D is possibly TRBD1 (5 bases). V dropped 1 base and J dropped 8 bases, with 8 bases sitting between them. Germline V gene data show CDR1 as SEHNR and CDR2 as FQNEAQ (reference sequence). The CDR3 has 12 amino acids. The CDR3 is CASSLGQGEAFF. In DNA, the CDR3 is TGTGCCAGCAGCTTAGGTCAGGGCGAAGCTTTCTTT.

This clone has only one observation. The gene calls are TRBV5-1 and TRBJ2-1; TRBD2 matches at 7 bases. Germline values: CDR1 SGHRS, CDR2 YFSETQ. The CDR3 length is 14 residues. The junction had 1 base not matched to a gene; V was cut back by 0 bases and J by 4 bases. The CDR3 DNA reads TGCGCCAGCAGCTTGGCCGGGAGGTACAATGAGCAGTTCTTC. This translates into CASSLAGRYNEQFF.

The chain couples TRBV4-2 to TRBJ2-5; 9 nucleotides align to TRBD2. The J segment lost 5 bases and the V segment lost 1 base, leaving 5 bases of the junction unmatched. The CDR3 extends over 15 amino acids. Germline CDR1 reads LGHNA; CDR2 reads YNFKEQ. The CDR3 spells CASSQGSGGGETQYF. The CDR3 DNA reads as TGTGCCAGCAGCCAAGGTAGCGGGGGAGGGGAGACCCAGTACTTC.

V usage is TRBV6-1 and J usage is TRBJ1-2; 7 bases are a match to TRBD1. The CDR3 totals 14 residues. In germline, CDR1 is MNHNS, CDR2 SASEGT. J lost 4 bases, V lost 4 bases, and 6 bases had no gene match. CDR3 protein: CASSVTGTPYGYTF. In DNA, the CDR3 is TGTGCCAGCAGTGTGACAGGGACACCCTATGGCTACACCTTC.

This sequence joins TRBV2 and TRBJ2-5; a possible D gene is TRBD1 (5 bases). The CDR3 covers 13 residues. Per germline, CDR1 SNHLY and CDR2 FYNNEI. Between the trimmed V and J ends, which lost 6 bases and 4 bases, there was a span of 12 bases. The CDR3 DNA sequence: TGTGCCAGCAGGACCGAAAGGGGAGAGACCCAGTACTTC. Amino acid sequence: CASRTERGETQYF.

This clone was recorded a few times. This chain links TRBV30 with TRBJ1-5; D gene ambiguous. V was shortened by 0 bases and J by 7 bases, with 7 bases between the two germline ends. The CDR3 loop spans 12 amino acids. Germline values: CDR1 GTSNPN, CDR2 SVGIG (reference sequence). The CDR3 region is CAWSVLRQPQHF. The DNA of the CDR3 is TGTGCCTGGAGTGTACTGAGGCAGCCCCAGCATTTT.

V is TRBV7-3 and J is TRBJ2-3, with D perhaps TRBD2 (6 bases). Germline CDR1 SGHTA, CDR2 FQGTGA. The CDR3 has 16 amino acids. V lost 0 bases and J lost 10, with 20 bases in between. DNA of the CDR3: TGTGCCAGCAGCTTAACGTCGGCTCCCGACGGCGGGGCGCAGTATTTT. It codes for CASSLTSAPDGGAQYF.

V and J are TRBV30 and TRBJ2-7, with D tentatively TRBD1 or TRBD2 (5 bases each). Germline V CDR1 and CDR2: GTSNPN, SVGIG (reference sequence). Trimming took 2 bases from V and 4 from J, leaving 15 bases between them. This CDR3 comprises 14 residues. The CDR3 DNA is TGTGCCTGGAGTTATGGGACCGAGCAGTACGAGCAGTACTTC. Protein sequence: CAWSYGTEQYEQYF.

This clone was recorded a few times. V gene TRBV30 combines with J gene TRBJ1-2; 7 bases are a match to TRBD1. From germline, CDR1 is GTSNPN and CDR2 SVGIG (reference sequence). V trimming: 1 base; J trimming: 7 bases; junction bases outside the gene matches: 9. The CDR3 covers 14 residues. CDR3 sequence reads: CAWSAIQGQGGYTF. The CDR3 region has the DNA TGTGCCTGGAGTGCGATACAGGGGCAGGGTGGCTACACCTTC.

This chain links TRBV25-1 with TRBJ2-7, with 8 bases matching TRBD1. V was clipped by 7 bases and J by 4 bases; unmatched bases: 6. The CDR3 covers 13 residues. Germline lookup yields CDR1 MGHDK and CDR2 SYGVNS. The CDR3 protein is CASIRGLRYEQYF. The CDR3 DNA sequence: TGTGCCAGCATCAGGGGGCTACGTTACGAGCAGTACTTC.

The chain joins TRBV7-8 to TRBJ2-5; D is possibly TRBD1 (5 bases). This CDR3 contains 14 residues. CDR1 is SGHVS and CDR2 is FQNEAQ in the germline V gene. Trimming took 0 bases from V and 3 from J, leaving 8 bases between them. CDR3: CASSLAGVEETQYF. DNA of the CDR3: TGTGCCAGCAGCTTAGCAGGGGTGGAAGAGACCCAGTACTTC.

The sample holds one count of this clone. The rearrangement links TRBV5-6 to TRBJ2-7, with 9 positions matching TRBD2. CDR1 SGHDT and CDR2 YYEEEE come from the germline V gene. V gave up 4 bases and J gave up 5 bases; unmatched junction bases: 10. CDR3 length equals 15 residues. CDR3 sequence: CASSRMERGDHEQYF. The CDR3 DNA is TGTGCCAGCAGCCGAATGGAGCGGGGGGACCACGAGCAGTACTTC. Using reference TRBV5-6 and TRBJ2-7 for the parts outside the CDR3, the full variable domain is DAGVTQSPTHLIKTRGQQVTLRCSPKSGHDTVSWYQQALGQGPQFIFQYYEEEERQRGNFPDRFSGHQFPNYSSELNVNALLLGDSALYLCASSRMERGDHEQYFGPGTRLTVT.

This clone was seen more than once but under ten times. The CDR3 sequence: CASTLLGGVYGYTF. The CDR3, as DNA: TGTGCCAGCACCCTCCTAGGGGGGGTCTATGGCTACACCTTC. J is TRBJ1-2 and V is TRBV28, with D possibly matching TRBD1 (6 bases). Germline lookup yields CDR1 MDHEN and CDR2 SYDVKM. CDR3 size: 14 residues. V lost 7 bases to trimming and J lost 4 bases, with 16 bases between them.

This chain joins TRBV5-4 and TRBJ1-1; D not certain. The CDR3 totals 14 residues. Germline CDR1 SGHNT, CDR2 YYREEE (reference sequence). Trimming shortened V by 4 bases and J by 0 bases, and 10 bases separated the two germline ends. The CDR3 nucleotides are TGTGCCAGCAGCCTATCAGTCGTGAACACTGAAGCTTTCTTT. This encodes CASSLSVVNTEAFF.

The chain employs TRBV6-1 and TRBJ1-4, with TRBD1 matching 8 bases. Germline-derived CDR1 and CDR2 are MNHNS and SASEGT. Trimming removed 2 bases from V and 8 bases from J; junction bases left unmatched: 7. The CDR3 is 15 amino acids. Here the CDR3 DNA reads TGTGCCAGCAGTGAAAATGGACAGGGACAGGAAAAACTGTTTTTT. Translation: CASSENGQGQEKLFF.

V gene TRBV9 combines with J gene TRBJ2-2, with TRBD2 matching 8 bases. J lost 6 bases, V lost 0 bases, and 7 bases had no gene match. In germline, CDR1 is SGDLS, CDR2 YYNGEE. This CDR3 is built from 16 residues. The CDR3 nucleotides read TGTGCCAGCAGCGTAGCTACGGGACTAGGGGCCGGGGAGCTGTTTTTT. It yields the protein CASSVATGLGAGELFF.

The chain joins TRBV4-1 to TRBJ1-1; 9 bases are shared with TRBD1. Losses at the gene ends were 2 bases for V and 4 bases for J; bases not matched to a gene: 8. Germline assignment: CDR1 MGHRA and CDR2 YSYEKL. CDR3 length: 16 amino acids. CDR3 sequence reads: CASSQSPGQGVTEAFF. Written as DNA, the CDR3 is TGCGCCAGCAGCCAATCACCGGGACAGGGAGTCACTGAAGCTTTCTTT.

The chain is built from TRBV29-1 and TRBJ1-1; possibly TRBD1 for D (6 bases). The V gene lost 7 bases and the J gene lost 4 bases, with 10 bases spanning the gap. The CDR3 spans 11 residues. Germline-derived CDR1 and CDR2 are SQVTM and ANQGSEA. The CDR3 reads CSAAGVTEAFF. CDR3 nucleotide sequence: TGCAGCGCCGCAGGGGTCACTGAAGCTTTCTTT.

This chain joins TRBV13 and TRBJ2-5, with TRBD1 as a possible D gene (5 bases). The CDR3 length is 15 residues. V was shortened by 3 bases and J by 1 base, with 12 bases between the two germline ends. Per germline, CDR1 PRHDT and CDR2 FYEKMQ (reference sequence). CDR3 bases: TGTGCCAGCAGCTTGCGACAGACATTCCAAGAGACCCAGTACTTC. This translates into CASSLRQTFQETQYF.

The genes are TRBV27 and TRBJ1-3; a weak D match, TRBD1 (6 bases). The germline V gene encodes CDR1 MNHEY and CDR2 SMNVEV (reference sequence). The CDR3 contains 14 residues. V was cut by 6 bases and J by 2 bases, with 11 bases left in between. Here the CDR3 reads CASSFTGTGNTIYF. Here the CDR3 DNA reads TGTGCCAGCAGCTTTACAGGGACTGGAAACACCATATATTTT.

The V and J genes are TRBV7-9 and TRBJ1-3; no clear D. Trimming took off 0 bases at V and 0 bases at J, with 9 bases between the two ends. CDR1 and CDR2 (germline): SEHNR, FQNEAQ (reference sequence). The CDR3 extends over 16 amino acids. CDR3 bases: TGTGCCAGCAGCTTAGCGGCGTCAGACTCTGGAAACACCATATATTTT. It codes for CASSLAASDSGNTIYF.